Shown below are 9 T cell receptor beta chains from a single sample sequenced in a study of neurological immune-mediated disorders. Each CDR3 protein is one row after TCRdb ran MiXCR on the 5' RACE reads. The sample consists of around 20,000 distinct CDR3 sequences, around a quarter of them appearing once. The sequenced sample consisted of PBMCs. These receptor sequences come from a man in his fifties with HTLV-1-associated myelopathy (HAM/TSP).

This clonotype was counted only a few times. V usage is TRBV20-1 and J usage is TRBJ1-1; no clear D. Trimming stripped 0 bases from V and 8 bases from J, with 13 bases between. The CDR3 runs 13 residues. CDR1 and CDR2 from the germline V gene are DFQATT and SNEGSKA (reference sequence). DNA of the CDR3: TGCAGTGCTAGAGATCTAGGAAGGACCGAAGCTTTCTTT. Its translation: CSARDLGRTEAFF.

The chain uses TRBV7-2 and TRBJ1-2; TRBD1 aligns across 7 bases. CDR3 length: 14 residues. From germline, CDR1 is SGHTA and CDR2 FQGNSA. The V segment lost 4 bases and the J segment 2 bases; nucleotides outside the gene matches: 4. CDR3 loop: CASSSGQANYGYTF. The CDR3 DNA reads as TGTGCCAGCAGCTCAGGACAGGCCAACTATGGCTACACCTTC.

The gene calls are TRBV5-1 and TRBJ1-1, with D hard to call. CDR1 is SGHRS, CDR2 YFSETQ, per germline. V was cut by 3 bases and J by 0 bases, with 12 bases left in between. The CDR3 loop spans 15 amino acids. The CDR3 DNA reads as TGCGCCAGCAGCTCCAAGGCAGGAATGAACACTGAAGCTTTCTTT. It encodes CASSSKAGMNTEAFF.

In this sample, this clonotype is medium-sized. This chain connects TRBV7-2 to TRBJ1-6; unclear D gene. The CDR3 runs 14 residues. Germline assignment: CDR1 SGHTA and CDR2 FQGNSA. The ends were cut back, 1 base at V and 4 bases at J, with 5 bases in the middle. The CDR3 reads CASSLVQYNSPLHF. CDR3 bases: TGTGCCAGCAGCTTAGTACAGTATAATTCACCCCTCCACTTT.

This clonotype appeared a few times. The V call is TRBV7-9, the J call TRBJ2-2, with D maybe TRBD2 (5 bases). Germline-derived CDR1 and CDR2 are SEHNR and FQNEAQ (reference sequence). V dropped 10 bases and J dropped 6 bases, with 12 bases sitting between them. The CDR3 has 12 residues. This CDR3 reads CATPQRAGELFF. CDR3 nucleotide sequence: TGTGCCACCCCGCAGAGGGCCGGGGAGCTGTTTTTT.

This sequence joins TRBV20-1 and TRBJ1-1, with D tentatively TRBD1 (6 bases). Germline V gene data show CDR1 as DFQATT and CDR2 as SNEGSKA (reference sequence). The V end was cut by 0 bases, the J end by 2 bases, with 16 bases between. This CDR3 is 16 amino acids long. CDR3 amino acids: CSARDQTGHPNTEAFF. The CDR3 DNA reads as TGCAGTGCTAGAGATCAGACGGGACATCCAAACACTGAAGCTTTCTTT.

This rearrangement joins TRBV14 to TRBJ1-2; no reliable D call. The CDR3 length is 13 residues. Germline CDR1 SGHDN, CDR2 FVKESK. V lost 4 bases to trimming and J lost 4 bases, with 10 bases between them. CDR3 in amino acids: CASSPSGSYGYTF. CDR3 in DNA: TGTGCCAGCAGCCCTTCGGGCTCCTATGGCTACACCTTC. The whole variable domain, filled in from reference TRBV14 and TRBJ1-2, reads EAGVTQFPSHSVIEKGQTVTLRCDPISGHDNLYWYRRVMGKEIKFLLHFVKESKQDESGMPNNRFLAERTGGTYSTLKVQPAELEDSGVYFCASSPSGSYGYTFGSGTRLTVV.

The chain has TRBV12-3 or TRBV12-4 and TRBJ2-1, with a weak D call TRBD1 (6 bases). V was cut by 9 bases and J by 5 bases, with 17 bases left in between. There are 14 residues in the CDR3. The CDR3 here is CARGAGEKDNEQFF. As DNA, the CDR3 is TGTGCCAGGGGGGCAGGGGAAAAGGACAATGAGCAGTTCTTC.

In its sample, this clonotype was seen many times. The chain employs TRBV5-1 and TRBJ2-3; TRBD2 is a possible D gene (5 bases). The CDR3 is made up of 17 amino acids. The germline V gene has CDR1 SGHRS and CDR2 YFSETQ. V shed 0 bases and J shed 2 bases, with 16 bases lying between them. Written as DNA, the CDR3 is TGCGCCAGCAGCTTGGAGGAGCTCTCCGGGGTCACAGATACGCAGTATTTT. Translated: CASSLEELSGVTDTQYF.